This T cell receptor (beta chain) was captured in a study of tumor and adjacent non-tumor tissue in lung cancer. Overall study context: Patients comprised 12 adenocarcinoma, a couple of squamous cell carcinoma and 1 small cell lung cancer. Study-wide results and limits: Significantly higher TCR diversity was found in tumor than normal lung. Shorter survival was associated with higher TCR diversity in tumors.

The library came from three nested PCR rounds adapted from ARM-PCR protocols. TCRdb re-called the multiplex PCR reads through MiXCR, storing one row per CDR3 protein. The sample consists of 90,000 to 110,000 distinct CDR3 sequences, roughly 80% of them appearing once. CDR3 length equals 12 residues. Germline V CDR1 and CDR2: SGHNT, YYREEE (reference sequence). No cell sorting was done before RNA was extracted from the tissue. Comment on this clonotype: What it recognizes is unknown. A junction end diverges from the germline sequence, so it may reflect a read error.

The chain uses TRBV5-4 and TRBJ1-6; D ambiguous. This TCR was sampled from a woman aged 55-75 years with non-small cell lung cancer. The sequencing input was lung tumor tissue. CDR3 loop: CVSSYSGSPLHF. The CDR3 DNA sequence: TGTGTCAGCAGCTATAGCGGTTCACCCCTTCACTTT.